A single sample gave rise to the 5 T cell receptor beta chains below, sequenced in a study of cytomegalovirus exposure and HLA in healthy donors (dated by TCRdb to 2016 to 2017). The library was generated by the immunoSEQ multiplex PCR assay. For the multiplex PCR, a mixture combining 60 forward primers for TCR Vbeta segments and 13 reverse primers for TCR Jbeta segments was used. This immuneACCESS table, as held by TCRdb, lists in-frame sequences with V and J called but not all clones. Of the missing ones, under half trace to an unresolved V gene in checked studies; the others have no known cause. The sample table lists 150,000 to 200,000 clones, roughly 80% of them with a count of one. Approximately 2% of the sample lies in the top ten. Sample: PBMCs. Every receptor here comes from a female donor in good health and CMV-seronegative.

The chain links TRBV18 to TRBJ2-1; D ambiguous. There are 11 residues in the CDR3. The V and J ends lost 6 bases and 8 bases respectively, with 8 bases between them. CDR1 KGHSH and CDR2 LQKENI come from the germline V gene. The CDR3 is CASSNRDEQFF. Written as DNA, the CDR3 is TGTGCCAGCTCCAACCGGGATGAGCAGTTCTTC.

A single count supports this clone. This rearrangement joins TRBV5-5 to TRBJ2-7; TRBD2 agrees at 8 bases. The V gene's germline CDR1 is SGHKS and CDR2 YYEKEE (reference sequence). The CDR3 has 16 amino acids. The V and J ends lost 2 bases and 1 base, in that order; junction bases with no gene match: 8. The CDR3 DNA reads as TGTGCCAGCAGCTTTGTAGTGGCTAGCGGGTCCTACGAGCAGTACTTC. This codes for CASSFVVASGSYEQYF. Full variable domain (remainder filled in from reference TRBV5-5 and TRBJ2-7): DAGVTQSPTHLIKTRGQQVTLRCSPISGHKSVSWYQQVLGQGPQFIFQYYEKEERGRGNFPDRFSARQFPNYSSELNVNALLLGDSALYLCASSFVVASGSYEQYFGPGTRLTVT.

The chain recombines TRBV7-3 with TRBJ1-1; 9 positions agree with TRBD1. The CDR3 is 15 residues long. Losses at the gene ends were 5 bases for V and 3 bases for J; bases not matched to a gene: 7. Germline V CDR1 and CDR2: SGHTA, FQGTGA. Written as DNA, the CDR3 is TGTGCCAGCAGCCCCTGGGACAGGGAAGACACTGAAGCTTTCTTT. Translated: CASSPWDREDTEAFF.

The chain uses TRBV6-1 and TRBJ2-7, with 11 bases aligning to TRBD2. The CDR3 is 15 residues long. Germline V gene data show CDR1 as MNHNS and CDR2 as SASEGT. V dropped 6 bases and J dropped 2; count of bases not matched to a gene: 6. The CDR3 DNA sequence: TGTGCCAGCAGCCTCGGGACTAGCGGTCCCTACGAGCAGTACTTC. Protein: CASSLGTSGPYEQYF.

The rearrangement joins TRBV2 to TRBJ2-2, with TRBD1 matching 12 bases. CDR3 size: 18 residues. Germline trimming cut 4 bases from V and 4 bases from J; bases unmatched to any gene: 10. Germline V gene data show CDR1 as SNHLY and CDR2 as FYNNEI. The CDR3 spells CASSGGTGGFRGTGELFF. The CDR3 DNA is TGTGCCAGCAGTGGGGGGACAGGGGGCTTTCGGGGCACCGGGGAGCTGTTTTTT.